Included here is one TCR beta chain sequence, with context. The data stem from a study of control samples from healthy donors and cancer patients. Germline V CDR1 and CDR2: MDHEN, SYDVKM. The ends lost 3 bases at V and 2 bases at J; junction bases unmatched: 3. The CDR3 covers 14 residues. Sequencing used immunoSEQ multiplex PCR; TCRdb keeps in-frame clones, though not all of them. Its table lists about 200,000 clones. The V gene is TRBV28, the J gene TRBJ2-7; TRBD1 matches at 8 bases. Material for sequencing was blood. The sequence derives from a woman aged 25-40 years in good health. CDR3 sequence (DNA): TGTGCCAGCAGTTTGGGACAGGCCACCTACGAGCAGTACTTC. Protein product: CASSLGQATYEQYF.